This passage covers 22 T cell receptor beta chains from one sample sequenced in a study of blood T cell repertoires in COVID-19. Measured with immunoSEQ multiplex PCR; TCRdb has only the in-frame clones, and not every one. This sample yields around 94,000 clones, of which around 84% are seen a single time; 3% belongs to the top ten. Material for sequencing was peripheral blood. These TCRs come from a man over 45 with active or convalescent COVID-19.

The chain employs TRBV18 and TRBJ1-5; D is undetermined. CDR1 and CDR2 (germline): KGHSH, LQKENI. The CDR3 consists of 13 residues. Trimming took off 3 bases at V and 12 bases at J, with 15 bases between the two ends. In DNA, the CDR3 is TGTGCCAGCTCACCCACTACGGAAAGTCTCCAGCATTTT. Protein product: CASSPTTESLQHF.

This clone occurred once. The CDR3 DNA reads TGTGCCAGCAGCCAAGAATGGGGGGGGGCCTTTTGGGAGACCCAGTACTTC. Translated, it gives CASSQEWGGAFWETQYF. The chain carries TRBV3-1 (or the pseudogene TRBV3-2) and TRBJ2-5; possibly TRBD2 for D (7 bases). Trimming stripped 0 bases from V and 5 bases from J, with 19 bases between. The CDR3 totals 17 residues. Germline CDR1 is LGHDT and CDR2 is YNNKEL (reference sequence).

This chain links TRBV6-5 with TRBJ2-1; TRBD1 might be the D (6 bases). This CDR3 is built from 12 residues. The germline CDR1 and CDR2 sequences are MNHEY and SVGAGI. Trimming removed 5 bases at V and 8 bases at J, with 10 bases between. CDR3 sequence reads: CASSQNRDEQFF. The CDR3 nucleotides read TGTGCCAGCAGTCAGAACAGGGATGAGCAGTTCTTC.

CDR3 nucleotide sequence: TGTGCCAGCAGTTTGGATGGACTAGCGGGGAGCTCCTACAATGAGCAGTTCTTC. Amino acids: CASSLDGLAGSSYNEQFF. The chain carries TRBV28 and TRBJ2-1; 12 bases are shared with TRBD2. The CDR3 runs 18 residues. J gave up 0 bases and V 3 bases, and 6 bases lay outside the gene matches. Germline V CDR1 and CDR2: MDHEN, SYDVKM.

The chain links TRBV30 to TRBJ1-1; D gene uncertain. The CDR3 runs to 17 residues. V lost 2 bases and J 4 bases, leaving 23 bases between the germline ends. Germline assignment: CDR1 GTSNPN and CDR2 SVGIG (reference sequence). The DNA of the CDR3 is TGTGCCTGGAGTCCGGGAAGAATGGGTATATATGGCACTGAAGCTTTCTTT. Protein: CAWSPGRMGIYGTEAFF.

This chain links TRBV6-5 with TRBJ1-2; 7 bases are a match to TRBD1. From germline, CDR1 is MNHEY and CDR2 SVGAGI. The J segment lost 4 bases and the V segment lost 7 bases, leaving 6 bases of the junction unmatched. The CDR3 length is 13 residues. The CDR3 coding sequence is TGTGCCAGCACTCAAGACAGGGCCTATGGCTACACCTTC. Translating it yields CASTQDRAYGYTF.

This chain's CDR3 is CASSQQRGDNEQFF. CDR3 DNA sequence: TGTGCCAGCAGCCAGCAGCGGGGTGACAATGAGCAGTTCTTC. The genes are TRBV4-2 and TRBJ2-1, with 7 bases aligning to TRBD2. With 3 bases clipped from V and 5 bases from J, the junction kept 4 bases outside the gene matches. The CDR3 sequence is 14 residues long. The germline CDR1 and CDR2 sequences are LGHNA and YNFKEQ.

The chain uses TRBV28 and TRBJ1-5, with 12 bases lining up with TRBD1. The CDR3 extends over 15 amino acids. Germline V gene data show CDR1 as MDHEN and CDR2 as SYDVKM. V was clipped by 5 bases and J by 6 bases; unmatched bases: 5. The CDR3 DNA reads as TGTGCCAGCAGTGCCGGGACAGGGGGCCTTCAGCCCCAGCATTTT. Protein product: CASSAGTGGLQPQHF. Complete variable domain (other parts from reference TRBV28 and TRBJ1-5): DVKVTQSSRYLVKRTGEKVFLECVQDMDHENMFWYRQDPGLGLRLIYFSYDVKMKEKGDIPEGYSVSREKKERFSLILESASTNQTSMYLCASSAGTGGLQPQHFGDGTRLSIL.

The V and J genes are TRBV5-6 and TRBJ2-1; 7 bases map to TRBD1. Germline V CDR1 and CDR2: SGHDT, YYEEEE. The CDR3 is made up of 16 amino acids. V shed 3 bases and J 6 bases; nucleotides not matched to a gene: 12. CDR3 DNA: TGTGCCAGCAGCTACAATACAGGGGCATTAGGCAATGAGCAGTTCTTC. Translation: CASSYNTGALGNEQFF.

CDR3 sequence reads: CASSSQGGGYGYTF. CDR3 in DNA: TGTGCCAGCAGTTCACAGGGTGGGGGCTATGGCTACACCTTC. This chain joins TRBV27 and TRBJ1-2; D perhaps matches TRBD1 (6 bases). Germline V gene sequence: CDR1 MNHEY, CDR2 SMNVEV (reference sequence). The V end was cut by 4 bases, the J end by 4 bases, with 13 bases between. CDR3 length equals 14 residues.

V and J are TRBV10-1 and TRBJ1-3; perhaps TRBD1 as D (6 bases). Between the trimmed V and J ends, which lost 4 bases and 0 bases, there was a span of 13 bases. The CDR3 contains 16 residues. From germline, CDR1 is WNHNN and CDR2 SYGVQD (reference sequence). The CDR3 protein is CASSANRDNSGNTIYF. The CDR3 coding sequence is TGCGCCAGCAGTGCAAACCGGGACAACTCTGGAAACACCATATATTTT.

This rearrangement joins TRBV12-3 or TRBV12-4 to TRBJ2-5, with 8 bases lining up with TRBD1. Unmatched junction bases numbered 6, after V lost 5 bases and J lost 7 bases. The CDR3 is 13 amino acids. This chain's CDR3 is CASSRTGMGTQYF. The DNA for the CDR3 is TGTGCCAGCAGTCGGACAGGGATGGGGACCCAGTACTTC.

The chain uses TRBV10-2 and TRBJ1-6; 7 bases align to TRBD1. There are 14 residues in the CDR3. The ends lost 4 bases at V and 5 bases at J; junction bases unmatched: 2. Germline assignment: CDR1 WSHSY and CDR2 SAAADI. The CDR3 loop is CASSGQGHNSPLHF. The DNA for the CDR3 is TGCGCCAGCAGTGGACAGGGTCATAATTCACCCCTCCACTTT.

This chain uses TRBV5-8 with TRBJ2-3, with D tentatively TRBD1 (6 bases). Per the germline V gene, CDR1 is SGHTS and CDR2 is YDEGEE. This CDR3 comprises 13 residues. Trimming took 3 bases from V and 5 from J, leaving 10 bases between them. CDR3 in DNA: TGTGCCAGCAGCTCCGAACAGGGAGATACGCAGTATTTT. Protein: CASSSEQGDTQYF.

The chain joins TRBV30 to TRBJ2-3; TRBD2 matches 12 bases. The germline CDR1 and CDR2 sequences are GTSNPN and SVGIG (reference sequence). Trimming removed 3 bases from V and 5 bases from J; junction bases left unmatched: 6. The CDR3 extends over 15 amino acids. The CDR3 region is CAWSGLAGRRDTQYF. DNA of the CDR3: TGTGCCTGGAGCGGACTAGCGGGGCGACGAGATACGCAGTATTTT.

The chain carries TRBV10-3 and TRBJ2-3; weak D call: TRBD1 (6 bases). The CDR3 is made up of 14 amino acids. Germline loops: CDR1 ENHRY, CDR2 SYGVKD. V was shortened by 0 bases and J by 5 bases, with 9 bases between the two germline ends. This CDR3 is CAISESRGRDTQYF. CDR3 nucleotide sequence: TGTGCCATCAGTGAGTCGAGGGGGAGAGATACGCAGTATTTT.

This chain uses TRBV2 with TRBJ1-5; 9 nucleotides line up with TRBD1. CDR1 is SNHLY and CDR2 is FYNNEI in the germline V gene. V shed 10 bases and J 3 bases; nucleotides not matched to a gene: 4. This CDR3 is 13 amino acids long. As DNA, the CDR3 is TGTGCCAAAGGACAGGGGAACAATCAGCCCCAGCATTTT. This translates into CAKGQGNNQPQHF.

The chain combines TRBV7-2 with TRBJ2-7; no reliable D call. Germline V gene sequence: CDR1 SGHTA, CDR2 FQGNSA. The CDR3 contains 13 residues. Trimming took 1 base from V and 2 from J, leaving 6 bases between them. DNA for the CDR3: TGTGCCAGCAGCTTAGATTTCACCTACGAGCAGTACGTC. This translates into CASSLDFTYEQYV.

This clone came up once. The chain joins TRBV19 to TRBJ1-5; D is possibly TRBD1 (5 bases). Germline V lookup: CDR1 LNHDA, CDR2 SQIVND (reference sequence). Trimming took 5 bases from V and 5 from J, leaving 22 bases between them. CDR3 size: 17 residues. The CDR3 DNA reads as TGTGCCAGTAGTTACAATCCCATGGGGCTTGGTGATCAGCCCCAGCATTTT. Its translation: CASSYNPMGLGDQPQHF.

The genes are TRBV4-1 and TRBJ2-4, with 7 bases aligning to TRBD1. The CDR3 is 18 amino acids. J lost 0 bases, V lost 4 bases, and 12 bases had no gene match. Germline lookup yields CDR1 MGHRA and CDR2 YSYEKL. The CDR3 here is CASSPGTARALAKNIQYF. As DNA, the CDR3 is TGCGCCAGCAGCCCGGGGACAGCTAGGGCCCTAGCCAAAAACATTCAGTACTTC.

The chain's CDR3 is CASRSTGLASNEQFF. The CDR3, as DNA: TGTGCCAGCAGATCCACGGGACTAGCTTCCAATGAGCAGTTCTTC. The chain links TRBV28 to TRBJ2-1; 9 bases are shared with TRBD2. The CDR3 contains 15 residues. Germline lookup yields CDR1 MDHEN and CDR2 SYDVKM. Germline trimming cut 6 bases from V and 6 bases from J; bases unmatched to any gene: 9.

V and J are TRBV10-1 and TRBJ1-1; maybe TRBD1 (6 bases). Trimming cost V 4 bases and J 8 bases, with 11 bases left between them. This CDR3 has 12 residues. Germline V gene sequence: CDR1 WNHNN, CDR2 SYGVQD (reference sequence). The DNA for the CDR3 is TGCGCCAGCAGTGCAATCCAGGGGGAAGCTTTCTTT. Translating it yields CASSAIQGEAFF.